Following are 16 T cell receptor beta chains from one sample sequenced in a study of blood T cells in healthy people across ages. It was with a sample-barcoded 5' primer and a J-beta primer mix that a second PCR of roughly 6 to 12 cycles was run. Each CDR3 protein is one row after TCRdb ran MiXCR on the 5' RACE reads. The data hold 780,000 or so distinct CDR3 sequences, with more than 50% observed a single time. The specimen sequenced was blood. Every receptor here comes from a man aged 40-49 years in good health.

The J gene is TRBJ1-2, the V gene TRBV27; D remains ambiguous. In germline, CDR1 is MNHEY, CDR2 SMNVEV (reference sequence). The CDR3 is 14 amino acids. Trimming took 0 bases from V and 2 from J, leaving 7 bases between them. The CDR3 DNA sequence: TGTGCCAGCAGTTTATCTTACCGGAACTATGGCTACACCTTC. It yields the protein CASSLSYRNYGYTF.

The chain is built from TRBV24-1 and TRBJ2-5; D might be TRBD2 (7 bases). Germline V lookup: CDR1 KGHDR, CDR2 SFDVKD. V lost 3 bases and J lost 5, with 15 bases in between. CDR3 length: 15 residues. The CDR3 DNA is TGTGCCACCAGTGATCCCCGGACAGCGGGGGAGACCCAGTACTTC. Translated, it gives CATSDPRTAGETQYF.

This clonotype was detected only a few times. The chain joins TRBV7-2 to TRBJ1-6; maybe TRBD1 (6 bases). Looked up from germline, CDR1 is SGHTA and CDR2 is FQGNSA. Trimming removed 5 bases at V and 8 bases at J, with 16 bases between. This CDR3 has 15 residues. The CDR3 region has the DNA TGTGCCAGCAGCATAGAGCAGGGGATGCATTCACCCCTCCACTTT. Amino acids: CASSIEQGMHSPLHF.

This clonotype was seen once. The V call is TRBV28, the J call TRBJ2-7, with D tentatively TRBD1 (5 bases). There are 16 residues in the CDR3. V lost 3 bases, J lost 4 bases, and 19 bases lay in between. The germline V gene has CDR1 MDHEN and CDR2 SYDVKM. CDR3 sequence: CASSLGRLIRLYEQYF. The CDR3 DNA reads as TGTGCCAGCAGTTTGGGGCGTTTAATTCGGCTATACGAGCAGTACTTC.

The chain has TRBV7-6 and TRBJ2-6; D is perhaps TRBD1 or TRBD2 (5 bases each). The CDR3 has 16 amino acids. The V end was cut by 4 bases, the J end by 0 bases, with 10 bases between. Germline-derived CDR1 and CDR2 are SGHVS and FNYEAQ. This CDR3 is CASSSPRGSGANVLTF. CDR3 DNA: TGTGCCAGCAGCTCCCCGAGGGGCTCTGGGGCCAACGTCCTGACTTTC.

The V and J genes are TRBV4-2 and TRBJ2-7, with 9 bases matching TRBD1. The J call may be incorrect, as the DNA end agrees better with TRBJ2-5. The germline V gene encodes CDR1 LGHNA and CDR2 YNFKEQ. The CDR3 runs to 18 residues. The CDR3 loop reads CASSQDRFGTGSLETQYF. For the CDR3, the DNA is TGTGCCAGCAGCCAAGATCGTTTCGGGACAGGGAGTTTGGAGACCCAGTACTTC.

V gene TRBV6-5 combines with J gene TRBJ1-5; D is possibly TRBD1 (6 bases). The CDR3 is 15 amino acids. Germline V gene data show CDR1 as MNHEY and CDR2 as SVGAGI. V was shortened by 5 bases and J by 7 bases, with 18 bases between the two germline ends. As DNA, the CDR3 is TGTGCCAGCAGTCCGGAGACAGGCTCGGAACAGCCCCAGCATTTT. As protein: CASSPETGSEQPQHF.

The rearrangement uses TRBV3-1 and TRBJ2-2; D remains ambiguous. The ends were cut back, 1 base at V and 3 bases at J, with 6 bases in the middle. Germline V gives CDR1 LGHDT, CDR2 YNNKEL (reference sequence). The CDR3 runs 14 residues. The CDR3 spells CASSQARYTGELFF. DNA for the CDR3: TGTGCCAGCAGCCAAGCCCGATACACCGGGGAGCTGTTTTTT.

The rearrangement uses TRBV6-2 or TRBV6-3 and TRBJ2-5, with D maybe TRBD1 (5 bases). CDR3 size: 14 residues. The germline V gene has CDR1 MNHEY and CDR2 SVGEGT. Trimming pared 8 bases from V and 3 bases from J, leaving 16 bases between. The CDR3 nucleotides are TGTGCCAGCCTCCAGGGTGCAAGCGAAGAGACCCAGTACTTC. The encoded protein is CASLQGASEETQYF.

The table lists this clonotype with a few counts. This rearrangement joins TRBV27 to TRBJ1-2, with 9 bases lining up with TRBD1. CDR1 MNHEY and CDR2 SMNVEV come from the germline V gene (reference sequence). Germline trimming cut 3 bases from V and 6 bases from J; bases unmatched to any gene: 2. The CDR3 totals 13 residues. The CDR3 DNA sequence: TGTGCCAGCAGTTTCGGACAGGGGAATGGCTACACCTTC. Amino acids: CASSFGQGNGYTF.

This CDR3 is CSARPETGGRADEQFF. For the CDR3, the DNA is TGCAGTGCTAGACCGGAGACTGGGGGTCGTGCCGATGAGCAGTTCTTC. V and J are TRBV20-1 and TRBJ2-1, with D perhaps given as TRBD1 or TRBD2 (5 bases each). V lost 2 bases to trimming and J lost 8 bases, with 22 bases between them. CDR3 length: 16 amino acids. Germline-derived CDR1 and CDR2 are DFQATT and SNEGSKA (reference sequence).

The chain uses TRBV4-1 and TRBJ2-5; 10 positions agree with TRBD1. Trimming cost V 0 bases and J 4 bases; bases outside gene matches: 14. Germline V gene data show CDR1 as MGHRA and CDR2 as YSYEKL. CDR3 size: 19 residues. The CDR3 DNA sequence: TGCGCCAGCAGCCAAGAAGCAGCAGCCGGGACAGGGGAAGGAGAGACCCAGTACTTC. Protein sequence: CASSQEAAAGTGEGETQYF.

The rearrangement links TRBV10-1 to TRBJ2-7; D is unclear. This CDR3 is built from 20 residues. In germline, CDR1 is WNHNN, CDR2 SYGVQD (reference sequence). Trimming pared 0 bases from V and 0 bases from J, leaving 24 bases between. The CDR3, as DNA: TGCGCCAGCAGTGAGTCGGTATGTTGGATGAGTTGTCCCAGCTCCTACGAGCAGTACTTC. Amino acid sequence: CASSESVCWMSCPSSYEQYF.

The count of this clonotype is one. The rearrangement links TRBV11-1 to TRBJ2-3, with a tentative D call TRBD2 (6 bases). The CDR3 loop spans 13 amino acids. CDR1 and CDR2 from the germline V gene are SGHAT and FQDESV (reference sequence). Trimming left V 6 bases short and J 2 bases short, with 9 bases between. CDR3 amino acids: CASRRGTTDTQYF. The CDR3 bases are TGTGCCAGCAGGCGCGGGACCACAGATACGCAGTATTTT.

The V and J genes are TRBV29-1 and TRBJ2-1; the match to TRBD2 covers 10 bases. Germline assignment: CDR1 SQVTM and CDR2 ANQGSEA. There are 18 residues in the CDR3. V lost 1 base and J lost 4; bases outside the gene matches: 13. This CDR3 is CSVEGTTWTSGSYNEQFF. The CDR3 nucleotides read TGCAGCGTTGAAGGAACAACATGGACTAGCGGATCTTACAATGAGCAGTTCTTC.

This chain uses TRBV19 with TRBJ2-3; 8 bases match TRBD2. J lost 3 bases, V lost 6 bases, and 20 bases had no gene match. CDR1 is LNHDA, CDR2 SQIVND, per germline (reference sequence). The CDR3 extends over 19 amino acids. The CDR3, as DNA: TGTGCCAGTAGCCTTAGCGGGACGGTTCCCATGGTTGGTACAGATACGCAGTATTTT. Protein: CASSLSGTVPMVGTDTQYF.